One and the same sample provided the 7 T cell receptor beta chains below, sequenced in a study of identical twins. From the 5' RACE reads, TCRdb called clonotypes with MiXCR, one entry per CDR3 protein. The table includes hundreds of thousands of distinct CDR3 sequences, roughly 8% detected once. These sequences were also reported in another study, on yellow fever vaccine responses in identical twins.

Sequenced material: PBMCs. Source of these receptors: a woman aged 18-29 years in good health.

This clonotype appeared many times. The rearrangement joins TRBV7-9 to TRBJ2-2; no firm D call. The CDR3 extends over 16 amino acids. Looked up from germline, CDR1 is SEHNR and CDR2 is FQNEAQ (reference sequence). The ends were cut back, 5 bases at V and 2 bases at J, with 15 bases in the middle. CDR3 coding DNA: TGTGCCAGCAGCCTATTAACGGCGGAAAACACCGGGGAGCTGTTTTTT. Residues: CASSLLTAENTGELFF.

This chain joins TRBV18 and TRBJ1-1; D is perhaps TRBD1 (6 bases). Germline lookup yields CDR1 KGHSH and CDR2 LQKENI. CDR3 length: 15 amino acids. The V gene lost 3 bases and the J gene lost 4 bases, with 15 bases spanning the gap. The CDR3 DNA reads TGTGCCAGCTCACCCGACAGGACGCGAGGCACTGAAGCTTTCTTT. Protein sequence: CASSPDRTRGTEAFF.

This clonotype was picked up a small number of times. This chain uses TRBV4-3 with TRBJ2-1; 9 bases align to TRBD2. V shed 2 bases, J shed 7 bases, and the junction held 6 bases outside the gene matches. This CDR3 region has 15 residues. CDR1 and CDR2 from the germline V gene are LGHNA and YSLEER. The CDR3 loop reads CASSQSGLAVNEQFF. CDR3 DNA sequence: TGCGCCAGCAGCCAATCGGGACTAGCTGTAAATGAGCAGTTCTTC.

This clonotype has more than one count but fewer than ten. The junction does not match germline at one end; this may be a read error. The chain couples TRBV11-2 to TRBJ2-1, with a possible D match to TRBD1 (5 bases). This CDR3 contains 15 residues. Looked up from germline, CDR1 is SGHAT and CDR2 is FQNNGV. CDR3 loop: CASSQVGQGGYEEFF. DNA for the CDR3: TGTGCCAGCAGCCAAGTCGGGCAGGGCGGATATGAGGAGTTCTTC. The whole variable domain, filled in from reference TRBV11-2 and TRBJ2-1, reads EAGVAQSPRYKIIEKRQSVAFWCNPISGHATLYWYQQILGQGPKLLIQFQNNGVVDDSQLPKDRFSAERLKGVDSTLKIQPAKLEDSAVYLCASSQVGQGGYEEFFGPGTRLTVL.

This clonotype was observed a few times. V and J are TRBV24-1 and TRBJ2-3; D uncertain. Germline CDR1 reads KGHDR; CDR2 reads SFDVKD. The CDR3 is made up of 14 amino acids. With 0 bases removed from V and 2 bases from J, the gap between germline ends came to 5 bases. CDR3 nucleotides: TGTGCCACCAGTGATTTGGAGGTCACAGATACGCAGTATTTT. This translates into CATSDLEVTDTQYF.

The chain couples TRBV6-1 to TRBJ2-7, with D perhaps being TRBD1 or TRBD2 (5 bases each). The CDR3 is made up of 14 amino acids. Trimming pared 6 bases from V and 0 bases from J, leaving 12 bases between. CDR1 is MNHNS and CDR2 is SASEGT in the germline V gene. The DNA for the CDR3 is TGTGCCAGCAGGCCCCTCGGGACCTCCTACGAGCAGTACTTC. Translation: CASRPLGTSYEQYF.

This clonotype was observed at least ten times. The chain employs TRBV7-9 and TRBJ2-3; D may be TRBD1 (5 bases). The CDR3 is made up of 16 amino acids. V was cut by 1 base and J by 0 bases, with 11 bases left in between. Germline CDR1 and CDR2: SEHNR and FQNEAQ (reference sequence). The CDR3 sequence is CASSLGRTYSTDTQYF. In DNA, the CDR3 is TGTGCCAGCAGCTTAGGCCGGACATACAGCACAGATACGCAGTATTTT.